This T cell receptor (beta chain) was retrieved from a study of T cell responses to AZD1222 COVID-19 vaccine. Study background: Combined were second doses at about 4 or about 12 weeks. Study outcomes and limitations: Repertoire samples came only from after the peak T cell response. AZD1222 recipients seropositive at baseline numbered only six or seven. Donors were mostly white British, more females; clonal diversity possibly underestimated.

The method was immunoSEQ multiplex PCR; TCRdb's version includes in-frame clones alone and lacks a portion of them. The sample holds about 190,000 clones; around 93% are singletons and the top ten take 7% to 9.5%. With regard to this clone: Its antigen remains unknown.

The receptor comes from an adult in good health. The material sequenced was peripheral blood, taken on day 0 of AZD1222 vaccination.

CDR3 nucleotide sequence: TGTGCCAGCAGATCTTCTAGGTCCCTTCCCACAGATACGCAGTATTTT. Amino acids: CASRSSRSLPTDTQYF. The chain uses TRBV2 and TRBJ2-3, with unresolved D. The CDR3 totals 16 residues. From germline, CDR1 is SNHLY and CDR2 FYNNEI. Trimming took off 6 bases at V and 2 bases at J, with 18 bases between the two ends.